This entry concerns a single TCR beta chain. Its target is not known. The data originate from a study of OX40 agonist ivuxolimab in advanced cancers. About the research overall: Ivuxolimab doses were 0.01, 0.1, 0.3, 1.5, 3 or 10 mg/kg every 2 weeks. Among those enrolled, mean age was 60 years (range about 20 to 79) and about 79% were male.

Method: immunoSEQ multiplex PCR; TCRdb's copy keeps in-frame clones and lacks some. Among roughly 28,000 clones listed, about 80% were seen once. Study observations and caveats: Among the nonresponders, some also had low normalized T-cell clonal expansion.

V lost 1 base and J lost 0, with 5 bases in between. The CDR3 contains 14 residues. Looked up from germline, CDR1 is SGHRS and CDR2 is YFSETQ. This sample comprised CD4+ or CD8+ T cells sorted from blood, obtained in a trial of the OX40 agonist ivuxolimab. The chain employs TRBV5-1 and TRBJ2-1, with a tentative D call TRBD2 (5 bases). This receptor was identified in an adult with an advanced solid tumor such as melanoma, head and neck, liver or kidney cancer. CDR3 loop: CASSLTSSYNEQFF. The CDR3 DNA reads TGCGCCAGCAGCTTGACTAGCTCCTACAATGAGCAGTTCTTC.